This TCR beta chain is drawn from a study of identical twins. Whole-study findings and limits: In drawing conclusions, the study used cross-sectional statistical analysis and did not follow the same donors.

This CDR3 region has 16 residues. The germline V gene encodes CDR1 SGHVS and CDR2 FQNEAQ. This clonotype has just one count. As yet, its antigen is unknown. Carrying unique molecular identifiers, the cDNA also gained a universal primer site through template switching. From the 5' RACE reads, TCRdb called clonotypes with MiXCR, one entry per CDR3 protein. The sample comprises 1.5 million to 2 million distinct CDR3 sequences, less than 40% of which are singletons, and roughly 0.3% rests with the top ten. V gene TRBV7-8 combines with J gene TRBJ2-4; 10 positions agree with TRBD2. The J call may be faulty, since TRBJ2-7 better matches the DNA end. The material sequenced was cord blood. This receptor was obtained from a newborn girl in good health. The CDR3 is CASSLVAGGYSYEQYF. CDR3 bases: TGTGCCAGCAGCTTAGTAGCGGGGGGTTACTCCTACGAGCAGTACTTC.